The 29 T cell receptor beta chains below were found in one sample sequenced in a study of post-analysis software for immune sequencing data (dated by TCRdb to between 2014 and 2017). These TCRs are of unknown antigen specificity. Study-wide conclusions, independent of this receptor: Significantly higher frequencies in patients than in controls were found for about five TRBV segments, including TRBV5-6, TRBV5-1 and TRBV20-1.

The library was prepared using PCR. The instrument given in TCRdb is Illumina HiSeq 2500. Unique molecular identifiers were incorporated into TCR beta cDNA libraries to reduce PCR and sequencing biases. TCRdb applied fastp at Q25 and MiXCR to the public reads, then kept only in-frame beta chains. Rows with one shared CDR3 protein collapse into an entry with the most common genes and DNA. The sample contains about 260,000 distinct CDR3 sequences, 30% to 45% of them found a single time. The biggest ten clones account for 4% to 6% of the sample. The source material was blood. The receptors stem from a girl aged 10-17 years with multiple sclerosis.

This clonotype was seen repeatedly, ten times or more. The chain links TRBV5-4 to TRBJ1-1; the D gene is possibly TRBD1 (5 bases). CDR1 and CDR2 (germline): SGHNT, YYREEE (reference sequence). V gave up 3 bases and J gave up 4 bases, with 10 bases separating them. The CDR3 is 13 residues long. In DNA form, the CDR3 reads TGTGCCAGCAGCTCGGCAGGGACCACTGAAGCTTTCTTT. Encoded protein: CASSSAGTTEAFF.

In the case of this clonotype: A clone one base away is much larger, so this may be a read error. The J gene is TRBJ2-7, the V gene TRBV4-1, with D possibly matching TRBD1 (6 bases). The V and J ends lost 5 bases and 7 bases respectively, with 21 bases between them. The CDR3 loop spans 15 amino acids. Germline-derived CDR1 and CDR2 are MGHRA and YSYEKL. The chain's CDR3 is CASSIQGSSYNEQYF. Here the CDR3 DNA reads TGCGCCAGCAGCATACAGGGCTCGTCCTACAATGAGCAGTACTTC.

The chain joins TRBV19 to TRBJ2-1; D tentatively reads TRBD1 or TRBD2 (5 bases each). The ends were cut back, 3 bases at V and 0 bases at J, with 15 bases in the middle. The CDR3 has 17 residues. Germline V gene sequence: CDR1 LNHDA, CDR2 SQIVND (reference sequence). The CDR3: CASSISGTSRSYNEQFF. In DNA, the CDR3 is TGTGCCAGTAGTATCTCTGGGACCTCTCGCTCCTACAATGAGCAGTTCTTC.

Comment on this clonotype: This may be a read error: a much more frequent sequence differs by one nucleotide. V usage is TRBV7-9 and J usage is TRBJ2-7; D ambiguous. CDR1 and CDR2 from the germline V gene are SEHNR and FQNEAQ (reference sequence). The length of the CDR3 is 14 residues. V lost 5 bases and J lost 7, with 18 bases in between. CDR3: CASSPFIGYNEQYF. DNA for the CDR3: TGTGCCAGCAGCCCTTTTATAGGTTACAATGAGCAGTACTTC.

This clonotype was picked up a small number of times. This rearrangement joins TRBV7-2 to TRBJ1-1; unclear D gene. Trimming stripped 2 bases from V and 10 bases from J, with 17 bases between. Germline CDR1 reads SGHTA; CDR2 reads FQGNSA. There are 14 residues in the CDR3. The CDR3 here is CASSLSHRALRAFF. CDR3 nucleotides: TGTGCCAGCAGCTTATCCCACCGCGCACTTAGAGCTTTCTTT.

This clonotype was recorded at least ten times. The chain links TRBV7-9 to TRBJ2-7; 8 bases align to TRBD1. Germline loops: CDR1 SEHNR, CDR2 FQNEAQ (reference sequence). The length of the CDR3 is 17 residues. Trimming took 2 bases from V and 2 from J; bases not matched to a gene: 11. The CDR3 sequence is CASSLTLTGDGTYEQYF. The CDR3 DNA is TGTGCCAGCAGCTTAACCCTGACAGGGGATGGAACCTACGAGCAGTACTTC. The full variable domain, with the rest looked up from reference TRBV7-9 and TRBJ2-7, is DTGVSQNPRHKITKRGQNVTFRCDPISEHNRLYWYRQTLGQGPEFLTYFQNEAQLEKSRLLSDRFSAERPKGSFSTLEIQRTEQGDSAMYLCASSLTLTGDGTYEQYFGPGTRLTVT.

The chain recombines TRBV5-1 with TRBJ2-5; maybe TRBD1 (6 bases). The end of the DNA aligns better with TRBJ2-7, so the J call may be wrong. This CDR3 has 14 amino acids. CDR1 is SGHRS and CDR2 is YFSETQ in the germline V gene. The DNA of the CDR3 is TGCGCCAGCAGCCACGACAGGAACCCCTACGAGCAGTACTTC. It encodes CASSHDRNPYEQYF.

Regarding this clonotype: A clone one base away is much larger, so this may be a read error. The gene calls are TRBV6-2 or TRBV6-3 and TRBJ2-5; 13 nucleotides agree with TRBD2. The trim removed 2 bases at V and 11 bases at J, leaving 11 bases unmatched. CDR3 length equals 16 residues. The germline CDR1 and CDR2 sequences are MNHEY and SVGEGT. CDR3 in DNA: TGTGCCAGCAGTTACCCACTAGCGGGGGGGCCCCATGAGCAGTACTTC. Amino acid sequence: CASSYPLAGGPHEQYF.

A few counts support this clonotype. The chain is built from TRBV20-1 and TRBJ2-2; no reliable D call. The CDR3 loop spans 12 amino acids. Trimming pared 3 bases from V and 9 bases from J, leaving 11 bases between. Germline CDR1 DFQATT, CDR2 SNEGSKA (reference sequence). CDR3 loop: CSASVGGRELFF. As DNA, the CDR3 is TGCAGTGCTAGTGTGGGTGGGCGGGAGCTGTTTTTT.

The chain recombines TRBV29-1 with TRBJ1-1, with D possibly matching TRBD1 (5 bases). The CDR3 loop spans 9 amino acids. V lost 8 bases to trimming and J lost 10 bases, with 11 bases between them. CDR1 is SQVTM, CDR2 ANQGSEA, per germline. CDR3 in DNA: TGCAGCCCCAGGGAGAGAGCTTTCTTT. Translated: CSPRERAFF.

The chain has TRBV7-8 and TRBJ2-3; perhaps TRBD1 as D (6 bases). The CDR3 has 14 residues. Trimming removed 10 bases at V and 0 bases at J, with 14 bases between. Germline CDR1 reads SGHVS; CDR2 reads FQNEAQ. The CDR3 nucleotides are TGTGCCACCGTCAGGGGATCGAGCACAGATACGCAGTATTTT. Its protein is CATVRGSSTDTQYF.

The rearrangement links TRBV10-3 to TRBJ1-2; D unclear. CDR1 and CDR2 (germline): ENHRY, SYGVKD. V lost 0 bases and J lost 4, with 3 bases in between. This CDR3 comprises 12 residues. CDR3 sequence reads: CAISESSYGYTF. The CDR3 DNA reads TGTGCCATCAGTGAGTCCAGCTATGGCTACACCTTC.

This clonotype was found many times. CDR3 region: CASSSRETQYF. CDR3 sequence (DNA): TGTGCCAGCAGCAGTCGGGAGACCCAGTACTTC. The chain has TRBV5-6 and TRBJ2-5; no definite D call. The CDR3 has 11 amino acids. Germline V gene data show CDR1 as SGHDT and CDR2 as YYEEEE. V was clipped by 4 bases and J by 5 bases, with 6 bases between them.

Concerning this clonotype itself: It may be a read error: a sequence one base away is much more abundant. The rearrangement uses TRBV18 and TRBJ2-4; weak D call: TRBD1 (6 bases). The CDR3 length is 17 residues. CDR1 is KGHSH, CDR2 LQKENI, per germline. The CDR3 coding sequence is TGTTCCAGCTCACCGCAGGGGCCCGCTTTAGCCAAAAACATTCAGTACTTC. Protein: CSSSPQGPALAKNIQYF.

This clonotype was seen ten or more times. The V gene is TRBV3-1, the J gene TRBJ2-1, with no clear D. The ends were cut back, 7 bases at V and 0 bases at J, with 13 bases in the middle. In germline, CDR1 is LGHDT, CDR2 YNNKEL (reference sequence). The CDR3 loop spans 15 amino acids. As DNA, the CDR3 is TGTGCCAGCACGCCTAGTTACGGCTCCTACAATGAGCAGTTCTTC. It yields the protein CASTPSYGSYNEQFF.

This sequence joins TRBV7-2 and TRBJ2-3; 12 bases map to TRBD2. Germline assignment: CDR1 SGHTA and CDR2 FQGNSA. V was clipped by 2 bases and J by 0 bases; unmatched bases: 12. The CDR3 extends over 20 amino acids. For the CDR3, the DNA is TGTGCCAGCAGCTTATCCCGACTAGCGGGAGAGTGGGCTAGCACAGATACGCAGTATTTT. It encodes CASSLSRLAGEWASTDTQYF.

This clonotype occurred many times. The V call is TRBV20-1, the J call TRBJ1-5, with D possibly matching TRBD1 (6 bases). Germline CDR1 reads DFQATT; CDR2 reads SNEGSKA (reference sequence). The CDR3 runs to 15 residues. Trimming removed 5 bases from V and 6 bases from J, with 20 bases in between. In DNA form, the CDR3 reads TGCAGTGCTTCCTCGCCGGGGGCGGCTATTCAGCCCCAGCATTTT. This encodes CSASSPGAAIQPQHF.

The CDR3 DNA reads TGCAGTGCTAGCGGAACAGGGTTAGTCACTGAAGCTTTCTTT. Protein: CSASGTGLVTEAFF. The chain joins TRBV20-1 to TRBJ1-1; tentatively, D is TRBD1 (6 bases). This CDR3 is 14 amino acids long. The V end lost 3 bases, the J end lost 4 bases, and 15 bases lay between the germline ends. CDR1 is DFQATT and CDR2 is SNEGSKA in the germline V gene (reference sequence).

J is TRBJ1-2 and V is TRBV20-1; D is perhaps TRBD1 (6 bases). V was trimmed by 1 base and J by 7 bases, leaving 16 bases between them. In germline, CDR1 is DFQATT, CDR2 SNEGSKA (reference sequence). This CDR3 contains 14 residues. As DNA, the CDR3 is TGCAGTGCTAGAGGGGGGGGCTTCGAATTTGGCTACACCTTC. It yields the protein CSARGGGFEFGYTF.

This chain joins TRBV12-3 or TRBV12-4 and TRBJ2-3; no clear D. Trimming left V 5 bases short and J 4 bases short, with 10 bases between. CDR3 size: 13 residues. CDR3 DNA sequence: TGTGCCAGCAGTCCCCCAGAGGCAGATACGCAGTATTTT. Translation: CASSPPEADTQYF.

This clonotype has at least ten counts. The chain joins TRBV5-5 to TRBJ1-1, with D maybe TRBD1 (5 bases). Germline-derived CDR1 and CDR2 are SGHKS and YYEKEE (reference sequence). V dropped 4 bases and J dropped 1 base, with 20 bases sitting between them. This CDR3 comprises 17 residues. The CDR3 region has the DNA TGTGCCAGCAGCGCCCCATACCAGGGTCTGGGGAACACTGAAGCTTTCTTT. Encoded protein: CASSAPYQGLGNTEAFF.

The chain joins TRBV19 to TRBJ1-1; a possible D gene is TRBD1 (6 bases). The CDR3 sequence is 14 residues long. Per the germline V gene, CDR1 is LNHDA and CDR2 is SQIVND (reference sequence). The V end lost 3 bases, the J end lost 1 base, and 9 bases lay between the germline ends. The DNA for the CDR3 is TGTGCCAGTAGTATCGGACAGCCGAACACTGAAGCTTTCTTT. This sequence encodes CASSIGQPNTEAFF.

This clonotype has more than one count but fewer than ten. The CDR3 loop is CASSKGAELEAFF. The DNA of the CDR3 is TGTGCCAGCAGCAAAGGGGCAGAACTTGAAGCTTTCTTT. The chain is built from TRBV21-1 and TRBJ1-1. TRBV21-1 is shown as a pseudogene. The CDR3 covers 13 residues.

This clonotype was detected many times. The chain recombines TRBV27 with TRBJ2-7, with TRBD2 identical over 8 bases. Germline CDR1 and CDR2: MNHEY and SMNVEV (reference sequence). J gave up 5 bases and V 2 bases, and 2 bases lay outside the gene matches. The CDR3 spans 13 residues. CDR3 DNA: TGTGCCAGCAGTTTAGCGGGGGGTAACGAGCAGTACTTC. Its translation: CASSLAGGNEQYF.

This clonotype was picked up a small number of times. The chain carries TRBV20-1 and TRBJ2-7, with 9 bases matching TRBD2. Germline CDR1 reads DFQATT; CDR2 reads SNEGSKA (reference sequence). The CDR3 contains 14 residues. Trimming at V came to 8 bases and at J to 3 bases, leaving 11 bases not matched to a gene. The DNA of the CDR3 is TGCAGTACTCAGGTAGCGGGGGCTGGCTACGAGCAGTACTTC. As protein: CSTQVAGAGYEQYF.

The chain is built from TRBV20-1 and TRBJ2-7; D remains ambiguous. Trimming stripped 6 bases from V and 0 bases from J, with 12 bases between. Germline V gene lookup returns CDR1 DFQATT and CDR2 SNEGSKA (reference sequence). This CDR3 comprises 13 residues. CDR3 in amino acids: CSAPSPDSYEQYF. As DNA, the CDR3 is TGCAGTGCCCCGAGTCCAGACTCCTACGAGCAGTACTTC.

About this clonotype itself: This clone may be a read error of a much larger clone one base away. The chain has TRBV12-3 or TRBV12-4 and TRBJ1-6; TRBD1 matches at 9 bases. The CDR3 spans 13 residues. For the CDR3, the DNA is TGTGCCAGCAAGGGGACAGGGAATTCACCCCCCCACTTT. It encodes CASKGTGNSPPHF.

The gene calls are TRBV5-6 and TRBJ2-1; D uncertain. The ends were cut back, 0 bases at V and 9 bases at J, with 7 bases in the middle. Germline loops: CDR1 SGHDT, CDR2 YYEEEE. This CDR3 is 12 amino acids long. In nucleotides, the CDR3 is TGTGCCAGCAGCTTGGGGGCTTTTGAGCAGTTCTTC. It codes for CASSLGAFEQFF.

This clonotype was observed at least ten times. The genes are TRBV11-2 and TRBJ2-1; D might be TRBD1 or TRBD2, each matching 5 bases. V gave up 3 bases and J gave up 7 bases, with 16 bases separating them. CDR1 is SGHAT and CDR2 is FQNNGV in the germline V gene. The CDR3 loop spans 15 amino acids. The CDR3: CASSFRDRINNEQFF. CDR3 in DNA: TGTGCCAGCAGCTTCCGGGACCGAATAAATAATGAGCAGTTCTTC.